The following is a T cell receptor (beta chain) sequence with its context. It has no known antigen specificity. No base quality values were provided; no much bigger clone lies one nucleotide off. One collaborating source in Seattle enrolled patients while the patients were actively infected and followed the patients over time throughout the course of disease. The collaborating institutions used their own protocols to collect whole blood in K2EDTA tubes. Collaborator samples were shipped for TCRbeta analysis as frozen whole blood, isolated PBMCs, or DNA extracted from either sample type. The immunoSEQ Assay, a bias-controlled multiplex PCR, was used to amplify TCRbeta CDR3 regions from genomic DNA. The paper's processing steps were these. Nucleated cell counts per sample were estimated from amplification of reference gene primers within the assay. Sequence reads were collapsed and filtered to measure the absolute abundance of every unique TCRbeta CDR3 rearrangement. For each sample, productive Simpson clonality was calculated by taking the square root of Simpson's diversity index across productive rearrangements. TCRdb obtained this table from immuneACCESS and retained in-frame rearrangements with V and J assigned. These tables miss some clones; where compared with another copy, unresolved V genes account for less than half of the shortfall, and the remainder is unexplained. The V and J calls and clone size come from that table; D and trimming were worked out from the DNA. The table for this sample lists 70,000 or so clones; roughly four fifths of them were counted only once. Jointly, the top ten make up about 15% of the sample.

V and J are trimmed by 3 bases and 6 bases, and the gene matches miss 9 bases of the junction. The germline V gene yields SGHRS for CDR1 and YFSETQ for CDR2. Reading from cysteine to phenylalanine, the CDR3 counts 15 amino acids. Only the CDR3 portion is preserved as DNA: 45 bases, with reading frame beginning at the first base. The record originates from a study of blood T cell repertoires in COVID-19 (TCRdb year 2020). Broadly, across the study: Collaborator samples came from the United States, Italy and Spain and covered acute and convalescent phases of COVID-19. Where HLA class I and class II types were available, the types were taken from metadata supplied by the sample provider, not from assay-based typing. Samples came from the ongoing ImmuneRACE study (first 160 participants) plus 1,254 subjects from 6 global collaborators. The prospective study material was composed of cDNA or gDNA derived from T cells, B-cell-depleted T cells, or PBMCs. The repertoires were made available in a free public database intended to serve as a resource for research on the immune response to SARS-CoV-2. Deeply sampled blood TCRbeta repertoires from subjects exposed to, actively infected with, or recovered from COVID-19 were included in the dataset. A de-identified subject ID, COVID-19 status, age in years and sex were almost always included in the sample metadata.

General findings and caveats noted by the study authors: How much clinical and demographic metadata was included differed by source and by participant, and the metadata was provided uncurated.

The sample was peripheral blood. This clonotype originated in a man between 60 and 75 years old with COVID-19, enrolled during active disease. Here the chain combines TRBV5-1 and TRBJ2-4, and TRBD1 matches 7 of the central bases. The DNA reads as follows: TGCGCCAGCAGCTCCCCCGAGACAGGGTTAAACATTCAGTACTTC. It translates as CASSSPETGLNIQYF.